This T cell receptor (beta chain) was identified during a study of T cells in women clearing cervical HPV infection. Overall study context: Case blood was drawn when the lesion was first found; control blood after infection became undetectable. Only a few women had HLA typing results available.

Whole-study results and caveats: A classifier using richness and V gene abundances reached an AUC of roughly 0.83.

Note on this clone: Its antigen remains unknown. The read is 3 residues too short to cover the CDR3 end, so that end is filled in from the germline J gene.

TCRdb's table, derived via immunoSEQ multiplex PCR, lists solely in-frame clones and lacks some. This table holds roughly 38,000 clones. The CDR3 loop spans 15 amino acids. V shed 3 bases, J shed 7 bases, and the junction held 7 bases outside the gene matches. Per the germline V gene, CDR1 is LNHDA and CDR2 is SQIVND (reference sequence). This TCR derives from a woman between 18 and 70 years old with a cervical HPV16 infection that either progressed to CIN3+ or cleared (not recorded which). The source material was blood buffy coat. J is TRBJ1-5 and V is TRBV19, with 9 bases identical to TRBD1. The part of the CDR3 DNA that was read is TGTGCCAGTAGTATCAGGGACAGGGACTTACAGCCC. Its protein is CASSIRDRDLQP. The whole CDR3 sequence reads CASSIRDRDLQPQHF.